This record concerns one T cell receptor beta chain sequence. CDR1 and CDR2 from the germline V gene are SEHNR and FQNEAQ (reference sequence). CDR3 size: 17 residues. V lost 1 base and J lost 5; bases outside the gene matches: 10. The record originates from a study of control samples from healthy donors and cancer patients. TCRdb's table, derived via immunoSEQ multiplex PCR, lists solely in-frame clones and lacks some. Of 100,000 to 150,000 clones in the sample, 75% to 95% were seen once. The sequenced sample consisted of blood. J is TRBJ2-2 and V is TRBV7-9, with 7 bases matching TRBD2. The sequence came from a man aged 35 to 55 in good health. The CDR3 reads CASSLDRPGGSTGELFF. CDR3 in DNA: TGTGCCAGCAGCTTAGACCGCCCTGGCGGGAGTACCGGGGAGCTGTTTTTT.